The clone carrying this T cell receptor (beta chain) was recorded a few times. This entry is derived from a study of T cells in Graves' hyperthyroidism and ophthalmopathy. Germline loops: CDR1 SNHLY, CDR2 FYNNEI. CDR3 length: 11 residues. V lost 4 bases and J lost 6, with 6 bases in between. Amplified TCR beta CDR3 regions derived from RNA transcripts. When the TCR CDR3 underwent first-round RT-PCR, the HTBI primer set was used. One entry per CDR3 protein results from TCRdb running MiXCR on the multiplex PCR reads. The sample lists about half a million distinct CDR3 sequences, less than 20% occurring once.

J is TRBJ1-2 and V is TRBV2; D gene unclear. This clonotype originated in a middle-aged man with Graves' ophthalmopathy. Material for sequencing was blood. CDR3 bases: TGTGCCAGCAGTGTAAGAGATGGCTACACCTTC. It translates to CASSVRDGYTF. Full variable domain (missing parts from reference TRBV2 and TRBJ1-2): EPEVTQTPSHQVTQMGQEVILRCVPISNHLYFYWYRQILGQKVEFLVSFYNNEISEKSEIFDDQFSVERPDGSNFTLKIRSTKLEDSAMYFCASSVRDGYTFGSGTRLTVV.